Presented here are 18 T cell receptor beta chains from one specimen sequenced in a study of T cells in Graves' hyperthyroidism and ophthalmopathy. Amplified TCR beta CDR3 regions came from RNA transcripts. A first-round RT-PCR of the TCR CDR3 used the HTBI primer set. In TCRdb, the multiplex PCR reads were re-called with MiXCR into one record per CDR3 protein. The sample holds a few hundred thousand distinct CDR3 sequences, approximately 15% seen once. What was sequenced was blood. The receptors derive from a woman in her twenties or thirties with Graves' hyperthyroidism.

This clonotype was recorded many times. The J gene is TRBJ2-7, the V gene TRBV10-3; 8 bases match TRBD2. Germline assignment: CDR1 ENHRY and CDR2 SYGVKD. The CDR3 sequence is 12 residues long. Trimming at V came to 4 bases and at J to 6 bases, leaving 2 bases not matched to a gene. For the CDR3, the DNA is TGTGCCATCAGTGGGGGGACTAGCGAGCAGTACTTC. It encodes CAISGGTSEQYF.

The rearrangement links TRBV19 to TRBJ2-7; 11 positions agree with TRBD2. J was trimmed by 9 bases and V by 0 bases; bases with no gene match: 7. Germline CDR1 and CDR2: LNHDA and SQIVND (reference sequence). The CDR3 length is 15 residues. This CDR3 is CASSIELAGVSVQYF. DNA for the CDR3: TGTGCCAGTAGTATAGAACTAGCGGGAGTATCGGTGCAGTACTTC.

Of note for this clonotype: A much larger clone lies one base from this, so it may be a read error. This chain links TRBV27 with TRBJ1-5; no clear D. V lost 2 bases and J lost 9, with 14 bases in between. The CDR3 runs to 14 residues. Germline CDR1 is MNHEY and CDR2 is SMNVEV (reference sequence). CDR3 loop: CASSLRGNSRPQHF. DNA for the CDR3: TGTGCCAGCAGTTTACGCGGGAACAGTCGGCCCCAGCATTTT.

This clonotype has only one observation. This sequence joins TRBV9 and TRBJ2-1, with 10 bases aligning to TRBD2. Trimming at V came to 0 bases and at J to 9 bases, leaving 6 bases not matched to a gene. The CDR3 is made up of 15 amino acids. CDR1 and CDR2 (germline): SGDLS, YYNGEE. CDR3 DNA sequence: TGTGCCAGCAGCGTAGGGCTAGCGGGAGTGGTTGAGCAGTTCTTC. This gives the protein CASSVGLAGVVEQFF.

This clonotype appeared many times. The J gene is TRBJ2-7, the V gene TRBV11-2; TRBD1 agrees at 7 bases. The CDR3 runs to 15 residues. Germline CDR1 and CDR2: SGHAT and FQNNGV. The V and J ends lost 1 base and 4 bases, in that order; junction bases with no gene match: 7. The CDR3 DNA sequence: TGTGCCAGCAGCTTAGTCCTCCTACAGGGGTACGAGCAGTACTTC. Its protein is CASSLVLLQGYEQYF.

This clonotype was picked up many times. The chain is built from TRBV5-5 and TRBJ1-5; D is uncertain. Germline V gene data show CDR1 as SGHKS and CDR2 as YYEKEE (reference sequence). Trimming shortened V by 1 base and J by 1 base, and 9 bases separated the two germline ends. This CDR3 comprises 15 residues. The CDR3 here is CASSLMAESNQPQHF. Written as DNA, the CDR3 is TGTGCCAGCAGCTTGATGGCAGAGAGCAATCAGCCCCAGCATTTT.

This clonotype was recorded at least ten times. This chain connects TRBV11-2 to TRBJ2-7; TRBD1 aligns across 11 bases. The junction had 10 bases not matched to a gene; V was cut back by 7 bases and J by 5 bases. Germline V gives CDR1 SGHAT, CDR2 FQNNGV. The CDR3 loop spans 15 amino acids. The CDR3 here is CASKRTGGGWNEQYF. The DNA of the CDR3 is TGTGCCAGCAAGAGGACAGGGGGCGGTTGGAACGAGCAGTACTTC.

The genes are TRBV20-1 and TRBJ2-1; D possibly corresponds to TRBD2 (5 bases). V gave up 1 base and J gave up 5 bases, with 12 bases separating them. Germline-derived CDR1 and CDR2 are DFQATT and SNEGSKA (reference sequence). The CDR3 has 14 amino acids. The CDR3 DNA follows: TGCAGTGCTAGAGCCGGCCTAGCCGACAATGAGCAGTTCTTC. Protein product: CSARAGLADNEQFF.

The rearrangement joins TRBV24-1 to TRBJ2-6; D is unresolved. Germline CDR1 KGHDR, CDR2 SFDVKD. Trimming shortened V by 9 bases and J by 4 bases, and 12 bases separated the two germline ends. CDR3 size: 14 residues. DNA of the CDR3: TGTGCCACCGCCCAACATATAGGGGCCAACGTCCTGACTTTC. It translates to CATAQHIGANVLTF.

This clonotype turned up a few times. This sequence joins TRBV19 and TRBJ2-7; D gene unclear. The CDR3 spans 11 residues. Between the trimmed V and J ends, which lost 4 bases and 6 bases, there was a span of 7 bases. Germline values: CDR1 LNHDA, CDR2 SQIVND (reference sequence). Here the CDR3 DNA reads TGTGCCAGTAGTAATTTCGGCGAGCAGTACTTC. Protein product: CASSNFGEQYF.

This clonotype was seen a few times. The V gene is TRBV9, the J gene TRBJ2-1; D perhaps matches TRBD1 (6 bases). Trimming took off 4 bases at V and 0 bases at J, with 17 bases between the two ends. The V gene's germline CDR1 is SGDLS and CDR2 YYNGEE. The CDR3 spans 17 residues. The CDR3 region is CASSHSKGELSYNEQFF. CDR3 coding DNA: TGTGCCAGCAGCCACTCCAAGGGGGAACTCTCCTACAATGAGCAGTTCTTC.

This clonotype was seen many times. The rearrangement uses TRBV30 and TRBJ1-6; no firm D call. Trimming took off 0 bases at V and 10 bases at J, with 10 bases between the two ends. This CDR3 contains 13 residues. Germline CDR1 and CDR2: GTSNPN and SVGIG (reference sequence). CDR3 region: CAWSVGLGSPLHF. CDR3 nucleotide sequence: TGTGCCTGGAGTGTCGGGTTAGGCTCACCCCTCCACTTT.

This clonotype occurred many times. An end of the junction does not agree with germline; a read error may underlie this. This rearrangement joins TRBV12-3 or TRBV12-4 to TRBJ2-3; the D is unclear. The CDR3 runs 13 residues. The DNA of the CDR3 is TGCGCCAGCAGCTTTTCGTCCACAGATACGCAGTATTTT. This encodes CASSFSSTDTQYF.

This clonotype showed up just a few times. The rearrangement joins TRBV9 to TRBJ1-2; a weak D match, TRBD1 (5 bases). The CDR3 totals 14 residues. Germline V CDR1 and CDR2: SGDLS, YYNGEE. Trimming removed 0 bases from V and 8 bases from J, with 14 bases in between. Here the CDR3 DNA reads TGTGCCAGCAGCGTAGATGCGGGGCCCGAGGGCTACACCTTC. This sequence encodes CASSVDAGPEGYTF.

This clonotype was seen at least ten times. The CDR3 nucleotides are TGTGCCAGCAGTCCCGAGGTGCGCTATGGCTACACCTTC. This sequence encodes CASSPEVRYGYTF. This rearrangement joins TRBV12-3 or TRBV12-4 to TRBJ1-2, with D unresolved. V lost 5 bases and J 4 bases, leaving 11 bases between the germline ends. The CDR3 is 13 amino acids.

This clonotype was detected many times. The chain combines TRBV6-1 with TRBJ2-7; TRBD2 aligns across 8 bases. The CDR3 length is 13 residues. CDR1 and CDR2 from the germline V gene are MNHNS and SASEGT. V lost 9 bases and J lost 2; bases outside the gene matches: 6. Here the CDR3 DNA reads TGTGCCAGTTCTAGCGGGCCGACCTACGAGCAGTACTTC. Its translation: CASSSGPTYEQYF.

The J gene is TRBJ2-2, the V gene TRBV14; TRBD2 agrees at 9 bases. Germline CDR1 SGHDN, CDR2 FVKESK. V lost 4 bases and J lost 4; bases outside the gene matches: 7. This CDR3 has 16 amino acids. CDR3 sequence reads: CASSPLAGDGTGELFF. The DNA for the CDR3 is TGTGCCAGCAGCCCGTTAGCGGGAGATGGCACCGGGGAGCTGTTTTTT.

Only a few counts were recorded for this clonotype. The gene calls are TRBV5-6 and TRBJ2-2, with D hard to call. The germline V gene has CDR1 SGHDT and CDR2 YYEEEE. The CDR3 extends over 16 amino acids. Trimming pared 5 bases from V and 4 bases from J, leaving 18 bases between. Written as DNA, the CDR3 is TGTGCCAGCAGACTAACCCCAAGTCAAAGCACCGGGGAGCTGTTTTTT. Translation: CASRLTPSQSTGELFF.